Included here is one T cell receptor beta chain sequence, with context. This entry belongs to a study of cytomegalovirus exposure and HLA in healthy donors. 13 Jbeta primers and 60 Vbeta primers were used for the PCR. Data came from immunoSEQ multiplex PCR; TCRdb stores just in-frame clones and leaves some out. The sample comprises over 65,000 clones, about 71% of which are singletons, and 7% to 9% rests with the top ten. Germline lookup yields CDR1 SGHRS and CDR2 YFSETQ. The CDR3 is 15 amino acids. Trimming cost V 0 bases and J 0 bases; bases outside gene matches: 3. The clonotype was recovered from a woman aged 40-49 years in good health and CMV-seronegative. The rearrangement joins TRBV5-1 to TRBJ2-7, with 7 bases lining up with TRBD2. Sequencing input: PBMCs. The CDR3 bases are TGCGCCAGCAGCTTGGTTCTAGCGGACTCCTACGAGCAGTACTTC. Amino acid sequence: CASSLVLADSYEQYF.